The sequence of this T cell receptor beta chain was determined in a study of blood T cell repertoires in COVID-19. Repertoires were generated with immunoSEQ multiplex PCR, while TCRdb's copy carries only in-frame clones and drops some. Of under 300,000 clones in the sample, 80% to 90% were seen once. Participants' reported clinical history set cohort assignment. This CDR3 has 15 residues. With 3 bases removed from V and 6 bases from J, the gap between germline ends came to 17 bases. CDR1 MDHEN and CDR2 SYDVKM come from the germline V gene. The sample consisted of PBMCs or T cells enriched from blood (not recorded which). The receptor was isolated from a woman in her 50s who had recovered from COVID-19. V gene TRBV28 combines with J gene TRBJ1-2; a weak D match, TRBD1 (6 bases). The CDR3 protein is CASSFSMGALNGYTF. Written as DNA, the CDR3 is TGTGCCAGCAGTTTTTCCATGGGGGCCCTCAATGGCTACACCTTC.